This T cell receptor (beta chain) comes out of a study of beta chain features in type 1 diabetes. Study results and limitations: A PCR bias possibly favoring shorter templates would apply equally to patients and controls. All four CD4+ subsets of Type 1 diabetes patients contained TCRB CDR3s that were moderately but significantly shorter. A definitive answer on HLA type influencing TCRB rearrangement was not reached here.

The CDR3 covers 16 residues. CDR1 is SGHRS and CDR2 is YFSETQ in the germline V gene. Trimming removed 0 bases at V and 2 bases at J, with 12 bases between. In regard to this clone: The antigen is unknown.

cDNA synthesis used the whole RNA isolate, giving expressed TCRB sequences. Samples of naive, central memory and regulatory T cells yielded a mean of around 3.4 million reads. Generated by immunoSEQ multiplex PCR, the TCRdb table keeps only in-frame clones and is missing some. The table shows about 700,000 clones, with 13% occurring only once. The chain uses TRBV5-1 and TRBJ2-4, with D hard to call. Material: naive CD4+ T cells from blood. This sequence was found in a man younger than 30 with type 1 diabetes. CDR3 nucleotide sequence: TGCGCCAGCAGCTTGGGAGGTACCTTCCCCAAAAACATTCAGTACTTC. Its protein product is CASSLGGTFPKNIQYF.